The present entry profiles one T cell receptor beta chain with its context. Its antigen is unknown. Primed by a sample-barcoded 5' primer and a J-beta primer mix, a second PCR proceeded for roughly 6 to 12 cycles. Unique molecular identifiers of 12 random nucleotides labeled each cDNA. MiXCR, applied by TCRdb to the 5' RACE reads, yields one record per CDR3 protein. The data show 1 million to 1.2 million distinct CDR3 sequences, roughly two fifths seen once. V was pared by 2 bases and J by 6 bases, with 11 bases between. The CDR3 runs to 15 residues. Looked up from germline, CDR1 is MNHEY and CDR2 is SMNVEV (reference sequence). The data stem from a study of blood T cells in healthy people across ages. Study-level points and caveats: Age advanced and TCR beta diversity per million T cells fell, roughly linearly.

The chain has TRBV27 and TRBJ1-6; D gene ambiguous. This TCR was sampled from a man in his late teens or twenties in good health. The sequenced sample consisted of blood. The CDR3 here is CASSLQTWGNSPLHF. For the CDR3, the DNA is TGTGCCAGCAGTTTACAAACCTGGGGTAATTCACCCCTCCACTTT.